This note documents a single T cell receptor beta chain sequence. This specimen comes from a study of CD8 T cells in Susac syndrome. An amount of RNA that ranged from roughly 0.5 to 1 ug was reverse transcribed with random hexamers. Amplification of TCR beta CDR3 was carried out by immunoSEQ multiplex PCR, which covered 54 Vbeta and 13 Jbeta segments. TCRdb re-called the immunoSEQ multiplex PCR reads through MiXCR, storing one row per CDR3 protein. The sample yields 170,000 or so distinct CDR3 sequences, 94% seen once. Deletions cut 2 bases from V and 8 bases from J, with 10 bases between. Per the germline V gene, CDR1 is SGHTA and CDR2 is FQGTGA. The CDR3 length is 14 residues.

The sample consisted of CD4+ T cells from PBMCs. The gene calls are TRBV7-3 and TRBJ1-6; D not resolved. The receptor was isolated from a human donor with Susac syndrome. CDR3 region: CASSLSGYDSPLHF. The CDR3 DNA reads TGTGCCAGCAGCTTATCGGGATATGATTCACCCCTCCACTTT.